These T cell receptor beta chains were read from a single sample in a study of cytomegalovirus exposure and HLA in healthy donors. Using immunoSEQ multiplex PCR, the repertoire was profiled, and TCRdb retains in-frame clones only, with some absent. This table has 30,000 to 40,000 clones, 82% appearing once. The specimen sequenced was PBMCs. These receptors were taken from a woman aged 18-29 years in good health and CMV-seropositive. Each CDR3 is given with its conserved first and last residue. D genes are given only for firm matches. The size of a clone is reported for some rows only, either as once, few or many, or as a class for expanded clones.

- | - | TRBJ1-1 | TRBV30 | TGTGCCTGGAGTGTACAGAACACTGAAGCTTCCTTT | CAWSVQNTEASF
- | TRBD1 | TRBJ2-4 | TRBV5-1 | TGCGCCAGCAGCTCCTCAGACAGGGGCGATACGAACATTCAGTACTTC | CASSSSDRGDTNIQYF
- | TRBD1 | TRBJ2-1 | TRBV27 | TGTGCCAGCAGTTTAAGGCCCCGGGACAGAGACAATGAGCAGTTCTTC | CASSLRPRDRDNEQFF
- | - | TRBJ1-3 | TRBV4-3 | TGCGCCAGCAGCCAACTGGGAGGGCTGGGAAACACCATATATTTT | CASSQLGGLGNTIYF
- | TRBD2 | TRBJ2-7 | TRBV7-9 | TGTGCCAGCACCCCTCCTGCCGGGACTAACTCCTACGAGCAGTACTTC | CASTPPAGTNSYEQYF
- | TRBD2 | TRBJ2-7 | TRBV13 | TGTGCCAGCAGCCCACTAGCGGTCCCCTACGAGCAGTACTTC | CASSPLAVPYEQYF
- | - | TRBJ2-1 | TRBV7-9 | TGTGCCAGCAGCCTCGGACATCAGCAATACAATGAGCAGTTCTTC | CASSLGHQQYNEQFF
once | TRBD1 | TRBJ1-1 | TRBV18 | TGTGCCAGCTCACCACGGGGACAGGGTATCTCTGAAGCTTTCTTT | CASSPRGQGISEAFF
- | TRBD1 | TRBJ2-5 | TRBV5-6 | TGTGCCAGCAGCTTGGGGGGACAGGGGATAGAGACCCAGTACTTC | CASSLGGQGIETQYF
- | - | TRBJ1-5 | TRBV27 | TGTGCCAGCAGTTTGAGTGGGGGCGCGGGTCAGCCCCAGCATTTT | CASSLSGGAGQPQHF
- | - | TRBJ2-7 | TRBV11-2 | TGTGCCAGCACCCGACAAGGTGTGGACGAGCAGTACTTC | CASTRQGVDEQYF
- | TRBD2 | TRBJ2-5 | TRBV2 | TGTGCCAGCAGTGACGCGGGACTACTTCAAGAGACCCAGTACTTC | CASSDAGLLQETQYF
few | TRBD2 | TRBJ2-5 | TRBV4-3 | TGCGCCAGCAGCCAAGAAGAGGGACTAGCGGGAGCGGAGACCCAGTACTTC | CASSQEEGLAGAETQYF
- | TRBD1 | TRBJ2-3 | TRBV7-6 | TGTGCCAGCAGCCCCAGGACAGGGCACACAGATACGCAGTATTTT | CASSPRTGHTDTQYF
few | - | TRBJ2-1 | TRBV4-1 | TGCGCCAGCACCACAATCCTAGCTCCGAGCAATGAGCAGTTCTTC | CASTTILAPSNEQFF
- | TRBD2 | TRBJ2-5 | TRBV7-9 | TGTTCCAGCAGCCCCCGGACTAGTAGGGACCAAGAGACCCAGTACTTC | CSSSPRTSRDQETQYF
- | - | TRBJ1-4 | TRBV18 | TGTGCCAGCTGTGACAGGCCCGCAACTAATGAAAAACTGTTTTTT | CASCDRPATNEKLFF
few | - | TRBJ2-1 | TRBV5-6 | TGTGCCAGCAGCTGGGGACAAGAGCAGTTCTTC | CASSWGQEQFF
- | TRBD2 | TRBJ2-7 | TRBV19 | TGTGCCAGCCGGGAGGCAGAATACTCCTACGAGCAGTACTTC | CASREAEYSYEQYF
few | - | TRBJ2-2 | TRBV4-3 | TGCGCCAGCAGCCAAAAGAATAACAGAGGGTCCGGGGAGCTGTTTTTT | CASSQKNNRGSGELFF
- | - | TRBJ2-2 | TRBV4-3 | TGCGCCAGCAGCCTACAAGGGGTGGGGGACCCCACCGGGGGGCTGTTTTTT | CASSLQGVGDPTGGLFF
- | - | TRBJ2-2 | TRBV7-9 | TGTTCCAGCAGCTTAGTTCAACGGGACACCGGGGAGCTGTTTTTT | CSSSLVQRDTGELFF
- | TRBD1 | TRBJ2-7 | TRBV5-1 | TGCGCCAGCAGCTTTCGGGACAGTACGGGCGAGCAGTACTTC | CASSFRDSTGEQYF
- | - | TRBJ2-1 | TRBV7-6 | TGTGCCAGCAGCTCCGGAGGTCCAGATTCACCATACAATGAGCAGTTCTTC | CASSSGGPDSPYNEQFF
- | - | TRBJ1-5 | TRBV6-6 | TGTGCCAGCAGTTATAGGGGGAGAGATCAGCCCCAGCATTTT | CASSYRGRDQPQHF
- | TRBD2 | TRBJ2-3 | TRBV30 | TGTGCCTGGACCCCCGAGCGGGGGGCCCATACGCAGTATTTT | CAWTPERGAHTQYF
- | TRBD1 | TRBJ2-7 | TRBV28 | TGTGCCAGCAGTCCGGACAGGTCCGGCGAGCAGTACTTC | CASSPDRSGEQYF
- | - | TRBJ2-1 | TRBV20-1 | TGCAGAGGGCTGGGCGGGAATGAGCAGTTCTTC | CRGLGGNEQFF
- | - | TRBJ2-7 | TRBV18 | TGTGCCAGCTCACCCAGGTCAGGAACGTACGAGCAGTACTTC | CASSPRSGTYEQYF
- | TRBD2 | TRBJ2-2 | TRBV6-1 | TGTGCCATCCGGCCGGGACTAAACACCGGGGAGCTGTTTTTT | CAIRPGLNTGELFF
- | - | TRBJ1-1 | TRBV5-1 | TGCGCCAGCAGCTCCTACCGGTTACTGTCGAACACTGAAGCTTTCTTT | CASSSYRLLSNTEAFF
- | - | TRBJ1-2 | TRBV19 | TGTGCCAGTAGTATCGGGGATGGCTACACCTTC | CASSIGDGYTF
- | - | TRBJ2-5 | TRBV7-9 | TGTGCCAGCAGCTACCCCCGGGAAGCCTACTCCCAAGAGACCCAGTACTTC | CASSYPREAYSQETQYF
once | TRBD1 | TRBJ1-1 | TRBV29-1 | TGCAGCGGGCGGGTCCAGGGGGGAGACACTGAAGCTTTCTTT | CSGRVQGGDTEAFF
few | TRBD1 | TRBJ1-1 | TRBV4-3 | TGCGCCAGCAGCCAAGGACAGGGAATGATGAACACTGAAGCTTTCTTT | CASSQGQGMMNTEAFF
- | TRBD2 | TRBJ2-3 | TRBV5-4 | TGTGCCAGCAGTAAAGCGGGGGGGCCGAGCACAGATACGCAGTATTTT | CASSKAGGPSTDTQYF
- | TRBD1 | TRBJ1-2 | TRBV6-5 | TGTGCCAGCAGAAAACAGGGGGCAGGTGGCTACACCTTC | CASRKQGAGGYTF
- | - | TRBJ2-7 | TRBV27 | TGTGCCAGCAGTTTGGGCAGGGATTCCTACGAGCAGTACTTC | CASSLGRDSYEQYF
- | - | TRBJ2-1 | TRBV2 | TGTGCCAGCAGCCCTAGCTGGGGTCCGTTCTTC | CASSPSWGPFF
- | TRBD1 | TRBJ1-1 | TRBV5-5 | TGTGCCAGCAGCTTGGACGGACAGGGGAGGACTGAAGCTTTCTTT | CASSLDGQGRTEAFF
- | - | TRBJ2-7 | TRBV9 | TGTGCCAGCAGCGTAGAAGGGACCGGGAGCTCCTACGAGCAGTACTTC | CASSVEGTGSSYEQYF
- | - | TRBJ2-1 | TRBV4-1 | TGCGCCAGCAGCCAAGTAGATCTAGTGACCTACAATGAGCAGTTCTTC | CASSQVDLVTYNEQFF
- | - | TRBJ2-1 | TRBV5-4 | TGTGCCAGCAGCTCCCGTATAGCTTATACGACGAATGAGCAGTTCTTC | CASSSRIAYTTNEQFF
- | TRBD2 | TRBJ2-1 | TRBV6-5 | TGTGCCAGCAGCTTAACCGGGACTAGCCTCGAGCAGTTCTTC | CASSLTGTSLEQFF
few | - | TRBJ2-5 | TRBV5-1 | TGCGCCAGCAGCTTGGCCGAAGAGACCCAGTACTTC | CASSLAEETQYF
- | TRBD1 | TRBJ2-1 | TRBV4-1 | TGCGCCAGCAGCCAAGATCGACAGGGGCTGAGTAATGAGCAGTTCTTC | CASSQDRQGLSNEQFF
- | TRBD2 | TRBJ2-5 | TRBV11-1 | TGTGCCAGCAGCTATCGACTAGCGGGAAAGGAGACCCAGTACTTC | CASSYRLAGKETQYF
- | TRBD1 | TRBJ1-4 | TRBV7-2 | TGTGCCAGCAGCTTAGAGCAGGGGGCATATGAAAAACTGTTTTTT | CASSLEQGAYEKLFF